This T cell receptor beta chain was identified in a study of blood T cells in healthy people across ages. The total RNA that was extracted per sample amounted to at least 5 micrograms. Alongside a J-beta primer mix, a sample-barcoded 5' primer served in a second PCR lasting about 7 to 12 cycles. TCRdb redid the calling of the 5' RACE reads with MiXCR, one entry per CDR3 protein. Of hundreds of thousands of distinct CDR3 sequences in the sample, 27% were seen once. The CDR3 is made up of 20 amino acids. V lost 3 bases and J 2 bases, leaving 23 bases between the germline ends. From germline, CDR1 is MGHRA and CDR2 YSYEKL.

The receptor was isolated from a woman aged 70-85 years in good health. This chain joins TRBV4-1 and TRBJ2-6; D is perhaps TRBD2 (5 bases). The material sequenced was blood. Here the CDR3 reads CASSQPIAAGAGAGANVLTF. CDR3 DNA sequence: TGCGCCAGCAGCCAGCCCATAGCCGCGGGCGCAGGTGCTGGGGCCAACGTCCTGACTTTC.